Listed below are T cell receptor beta chains from one sample, sequenced in a study of T cell repertoires in cytomegalovirus infection. MiXCR was run by TCRdb on the reads, yielding one entry per CDR3 protein. The profile shows tens of thousands of distinct CDR3 sequences, 3.5% to 4% of them singletons. The source material was PBMCs. The receptors were gathered from a human donor in good health (CMV status not recorded). Some clones in this sample may be carry-over from other donors' samples. Each CDR3 is given with its conserved first and last residue. A D gene is named only where the DNA matches it firmly. Size values are once, few and many counts, or a class for expanded clones, and some rows have none.

.,many,TRBJ2-3,TRBV7-2,TGTGCCAGCAGCTTACGGGCCCAGGGGACAGATACGCAGTATTTT,CASSLRAQGTDTQYF
TRBD2,many,TRBJ2-4,TRBV5-1,TGCGCCAGCAGCGCACGACTTACTAGCGGGGGAGCCAAAAACATTCAGTACTTC,CASSARLTSGGAKNIQYF
.,many,TRBJ2-3,TRBV12-3/TRBV12-4,TGTGCCAGCAGTCCCAGGGAGTTTAGCACAGATACGCAGTATTTT,CASSPREFSTDTQYF
.,few,TRBJ2-5,TRBV11-1,TGTGCCAGCAGCCGATCCCAAGAGACCCAGTACTTC,CASSRSQETQYF
.,many,TRBJ1-1,TRBV5-4,TGTGCCAGCAGCTTAGAGCCACGTGTTAACACTGAAGCTTTCTTT,CASSLEPRVNTEAFF
.,many,TRBJ2-1,TRBV7-3,TGTGCCAGCAGCCAACATGGTCCCGGAGCGGCCACAAATGAGCAGTTCTTC,CASSQHGPGAATNEQFF
.,many,TRBJ2-7,TRBV5-1,TGCGCCAGCAGCGAAACGGCGGCCCTGCAGTACTTC,CASSETAALQYF
.,many,TRBJ2-5,TRBV7-2,TGTGCCAGCAACCTCGGACACCTACAAGAGACCCAGTACTTC,CASNLGHLQETQYF
.,many,TRBJ1-1,TRBV7-2,TGTGCCAGCAGCTTAGACGACAGAATGAACACTGAAGCTTTCTTT,CASSLDDRMNTEAFF
TRBD1,many,TRBJ2-7,TRBV7-2,TGTGCCAGCAGCCTCCGACCCAGACAGGGGTTCGAGCAGTACTTC,CASSLRPRQGFEQYF
.,many,TRBJ2-2,TRBV7-2,TGTGCCAGCAGCTTTTTAACACAGGGCCCCGGGGAGCTGTTTTTT,CASSFLTQGPGELFF
TRBD1,many,TRBJ2-1,TRBV29-1,TGCAGCGTAGGGACAGGTATGGGGAATGAGCAGTTCTTC,CSVGTGMGNEQFF
TRBD1,many,TRBJ2-2,TRBV7-6,TGTGCCAGCAGCCCAAGGACAGGGGGAACCGGGGAGCTGTTTTTT,CASSPRTGGTGELFF
TRBD2,many,TRBJ2-5,TRBV7-2,TGTGCCAGCACAGGTAGCGGGGGGCTCCGAGAGACCCAGTACTTC,CASTGSGGLRETQYF
.,many,TRBJ2-3,TRBV7-8,TGTGCCAGCAGCGCAGAGGGAGGGGGGAAGACAGATACGCAGTATTTT,CASSAEGGGKTDTQYF
TRBD1,many,TRBJ2-3,TRBV27,TGTGCCAGCAGACTCCGGGACAGGGCCACAGATACGCAGTATTTT,CASRLRDRATDTQYF
.,.,TRBJ1-4,TRBV7-2,TGTGCTAGCAGCTTAGGCGGGGGTTACAGTGAAAGACTGTTTTTT,CASSLGGGYSERLFF
TRBD1,few,TRBJ1-1,TRBV7-8,TGTGCCAGCAACGTGGGACAGTTAAACACTGAAGCTTTCTTT,CASNVGQLNTEAFF
TRBD2,many,TRBJ2-1,TRBV6-2/TRBV6-3,TGTGCCAGCAGTCGTCACACTAGCGGTGGGCAGTTCTTC,CASSRHTSGGQFF
TRBD2,few,TRBJ2-5,TRBV20-1,TGCAGTGCTCTGACTAGCGGAGGAGAGACCCAGTACTTC,CSALTSGGETQYF
.,many,TRBJ2-5,TRBV7-7,TGTGCTAGCAGCCGTGCCCCTCAAGAGACCCAGTACTTC,CASSRAPQETQYF
TRBD2,many,TRBJ2-3,TRBV7-2,TGTGCCAGCAGCTTAGGACTAGCGGGGGATACGCAGTATTTT,CASSLGLAGDTQYF
.,few,TRBJ1-2,TRBV20-1,TGCAGTGCTAGAGGTTCCAGGAGCGAAGGCTACACCTTC,CSARGSRSEGYTF
.,many,TRBJ1-2,TRBV12-3/TRBV12-4,TGTGCCAGCAGTCCGGGGGGGAACCGGGATTATGGCTACACCTTC,CASSPGGNRDYGYTF
TRBD1,many,TRBJ1-4,TRBV7-2,TGTGCCAGCAGCCCAGGGGGGGTAGCTAATGAAAAACTGTTTTTT,CASSPGGVANEKLFF
TRBD2,many,TRBJ2-5,TRBV7-2,TGTGCCAGCAGTTTTAGCGGGCCCCCGGAGACCCAGTACTTC,CASSFSGPPETQYF
TRBD1,many,TRBJ1-1,TRBV20-1,TGCAGTGCTGGACAGGGACTGGGGAACACTGAAGCTTTCTTT,CSAGQGLGNTEAFF
.,many,TRBJ1-5,TRBV7-2,TGTGCCAGCAGCAACTTGGGCAGCAATCAGCCCCAGCATTTT,CASSNLGSNQPQHF
TRBD2,many,TRBJ2-1,TRBV7-2,TGTGCCAGCAGCTTAAGTAGCGGGACAAAAAATGAGCAGTTCTTC,CASSLSSGTKNEQFF
.,few,TRBJ2-5,TRBV24-1,TGTGCCACCAGTGATGGTGGGGGAGAGACCCAGTACTTC,CATSDGGGETQYF
.,many,TRBJ2-2,TRBV7-2,TGTGCCAGCAGCTTAGCGCAAGTAGGGCTCGGGGAGCTGTTTTTT,CASSLAQVGLGELFF
TRBD2,many,TRBJ2-5,TRBV20-1,TGCAGTGCCCGACCTCTTAGCGGGGGATTCCAAGAGACCCAGTACTTC,CSARPLSGGFQETQYF
.,many,TRBJ1-3,TRBV15,TGTGCCACCAGCAGAGACCCCACAAGAACCTCTGGAAACACCATATATTTT,CATSRDPTRTSGNTIYF